The text below deals with one T cell receptor (beta chain). Its antigen is unidentified. The sample comes from a study of T-cell memory formation after mild COVID-19. 5'RACE, which relied on constant-segment primers, yielded TCR alpha and TCR beta cDNA libraries carrying sample barcodes and UMIs. TCRdb re-called the 5' RACE reads with MiXCR, one entry per CDR3 protein. The repertoire includes some 260,000 distinct CDR3 sequences, around 15% of them detected once, and 3.5% sits in the top ten. Study results and caveats: Some SARS-CoV-2-responding clones were already detected in memory before infection. Whether day 37 second-wave clones are SARS-CoV-2-specific was not confirmed. The study found balanced CD4/CD8 in clones contracting day 15 to 85 and a CD4+ lean in later expanders.

The sample taken for sequencing was PBMCs or a T cell subset sorted from them (not recorded which). The TCR originated in a man aged 18 to 29 who had mild COVID-19 (a few samples of this study predate the infection). Cell type and time point are not known.

In nucleotides, the CDR3 is TGTGCCACCGACCGGGAAGACAGTAATAGCAATCAGCCCCAGCATTTT. It is translated as CATDREDSNSNQPQHF. The chain joins TRBV21-1 to TRBJ1-5; the table assigns TRBD1, which was not confirmed against the DNA. TRBV21-1 is reported as a pseudogene. The CDR3 runs 16 residues.